This TCR beta chain was sequenced in a study of T cell repertoires in cytomegalovirus infection. Study outcomes and limitations: Ex vivo responses were dominated by HLA-C-restricted CMV-specific TCR beta clonotypes.

This clonotype was seen repeatedly, ten times or more. Its antigen is unknown. Germline CDR1 is SGHTA and CDR2 is FQGNSA. This CDR3 contains 14 residues. V was trimmed by 5 bases and J by 5 bases, leaving 16 bases between them. TCRdb recomputed calls from the reads with MiXCR, one row per CDR3 protein. The sample records approximately 500,000 distinct CDR3 sequences, 16% being singletons. The gene calls are TRBV7-2 and TRBJ2-7; D remains ambiguous. Sample: CD8+ T cells from PBMCs. This receptor was identified in a human donor in good health (CMV status not recorded). Some clones in this sample may be carry-over from other donors' samples. The CDR3 DNA follows: TGTGCCAGCAGCACCGAGTCCAGATTCCACGAGCAGTACTTC. It translates to CASSTESRFHEQYF. The entire variable domain, with the rest obtained from reference TRBV7-2 and TRBJ2-7, is as follows: GAGVSQSPSNKVTEKGKDVELRCDPISGHTALYWYRQSLGQGLEFLIYFQGNSAPDKSGLPSDRFSAERTGGSVSTLTIQRTQQEDSAVYLCASSTESRFHEQYFGPGTRLTVT.